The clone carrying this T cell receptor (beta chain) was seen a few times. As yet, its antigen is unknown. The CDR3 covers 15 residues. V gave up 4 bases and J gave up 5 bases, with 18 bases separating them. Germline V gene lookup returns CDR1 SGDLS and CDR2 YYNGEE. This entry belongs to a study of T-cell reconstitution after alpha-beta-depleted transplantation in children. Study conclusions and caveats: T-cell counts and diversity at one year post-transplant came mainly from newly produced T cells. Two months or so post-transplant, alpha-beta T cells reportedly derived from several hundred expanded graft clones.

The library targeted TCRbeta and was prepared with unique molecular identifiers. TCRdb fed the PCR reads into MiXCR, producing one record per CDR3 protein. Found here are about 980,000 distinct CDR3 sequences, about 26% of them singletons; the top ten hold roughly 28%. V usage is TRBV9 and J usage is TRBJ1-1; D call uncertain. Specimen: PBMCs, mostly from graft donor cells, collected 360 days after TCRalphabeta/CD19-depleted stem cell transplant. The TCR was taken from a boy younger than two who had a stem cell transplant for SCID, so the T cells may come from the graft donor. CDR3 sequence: CASSPAGQGGTEAFF. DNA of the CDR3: TGTGCCAGCAGCCCAGCGGGCCAAGGCGGGACTGAAGCTTTCTTT.